Listed below are T cell receptor beta chains from one sample, sequenced in a study of blood T cell repertoires in COVID-19. Profiled with immunoSEQ multiplex PCR; TCRdb holds only in-frame clones, not every one. This sample has some 270,000 clones; about 82% occur once, and the top ten carry roughly 6.2%. Sequences were obtained from peripheral blood. All receptors derive from a woman of 80 years or more with COVID-19, enrolled during active disease. CDR3s include the opening cysteine and the closing phenylalanine or tryptophan. D genes are given only for firm matches. The size field is filled for only some rows; it gives once, few, many or a size class.

clone_size	v_call	j_call	d_call	cdr3_length	cdr3_nt	cdr3_aa
once	TRBV7-6	TRBJ2-6	-	16	TGTGCCAGCAGCTTAGATACAGCCTCTGGGGCCAACGTCCTGACTTTC	CASSLDTASGANVLTF
-	TRBV5-5	TRBJ2-1	-	16	TGTGCCAGCAGCTTAATAGGACAAAACTCCTACAATGAGCAGTTCTTC	CASSLIGQNSYNEQFF
once	TRBV9	TRBJ2-7	-	15	TGTGCCAGCAGCGTAGACGGAGGAGCATCCTACGAGCAGTACTTC	CASSVDGGASYEQYF
-	TRBV2	TRBJ2-5	TRBD1	15	TGTGCCAGCAATAGGGACAGGGGAGACGAAGAGACCCAGTACTTC	CASNRDRGDEETQYF
-	TRBV5-1	TRBJ2-3	TRBD2	18	TGCGCCAGCAGCTTGGCCGGATCGGCTAGCGGGGGGTCAGATACGCAGTATTTT	CASSLAGSASGGSDTQYF
few	TRBV28	TRBJ1-6	TRBD1	16	TGTGCCAGCAGTTTATTGCCGGGACAGGCAAATTCACCCCTCCACTTT	CASSLLPGQANSPLHF
-	TRBV5-1	TRBJ2-5	-	14	TGCGCCAGCAGCTTGGGACTGCAAGCGGAGACCCAGTACTTC	CASSLGLQAETQYF
-	TRBV18	TRBJ2-5	-	15	TGTGCCAGCTCACCGGCACCCACGGGCCAAGAGACCCAGTACTTC	CASSPAPTGQETQYF
-	TRBV7-9	TRBJ2-4	TRBD2	14	TGTGCCAGCAGCCGGGGGGGTACCAAAAACATTCAGTACTTC	CASSRGGTKNIQYF
-	TRBV4-3	TRBJ1-6	-	14	TGCGCCAGCAGCCAAGATGGGAGGATCTCACCCCTCCACTTT	CASSQDGRISPLHF
-	TRBV5-4	TRBJ1-3	TRBD1	14	TGTGCCAGCAGCTTGTATCAGGGGGGACACACCATATATTTT	CASSLYQGGHTIYF
-	TRBV5-4	TRBJ1-4	-	17	TGTGCCAGCAGCTTGTTCACCGGGGGAGGCAAATCGGGAAATCTGTTTTTT	CASSLFTGGGKSGNLFF
-	TRBV14	TRBJ1-1	-	17	TGTGCCAGCAGCCCCTTACCGGGACAAGCAAGGAACACTGAAGCTTTCTTT	CASSPLPGQARNTEAFF